This is a list of T cell receptor beta chains from one sample in a study of cytomegalovirus exposure and HLA in healthy donors. Generated by immunoSEQ multiplex PCR, the TCRdb table keeps only in-frame clones and is missing some. The sample records 130,000 or so clones, 76% being singletons. Material: PBMCs. The receptors derive from a female donor in good health and CMV-seropositive. Each CDR3 is given with its conserved first and last residue. D genes are given only for firm matches. Only some rows state a clone size, as once, few, many or a class for expanded clones.

D gene: TRBD1; V gene: TRBV19; J gene: TRBJ1-2; clone size: NA; CDR3 protein: CASSLRDRLSSNYGYTF; CDR3 DNA: TGTGCCAGTAGTCTCCGGGACAGGCTCAGCTCTAACTATGGCTACACCTTC
D gene: TRBD2; V gene: TRBV30; J gene: TRBJ2-1; clone size: NA; CDR3 protein: CAWSTLAEAYNEQFF; CDR3 DNA: TGTGCCTGGAGTACCCTAGCGGAGGCCTACAATGAGCAGTTCTTC
D gene: TRBD2; V gene: TRBV6-1; J gene: TRBJ2-7; clone size: NA; CDR3 protein: CASSEPGEGNEQYF; CDR3 DNA: TGTGCCAGCAGTGAACCGGGGGAGGGAAACGAGCAGTACTTC
D gene: NA; V gene: TRBV5-4; J gene: TRBJ2-3; clone size: NA; CDR3 protein: CASTPDPYTDTQYF; CDR3 DNA: TGTGCCAGCACCCCAGATCCGTACACAGATACGCAGTATTTT
D gene: TRBD2; V gene: TRBV19; J gene: TRBJ2-5; clone size: NA; CDR3 protein: CASSITSGGETQYF; CDR3 DNA: TGTGCCAGTAGTATAACTAGCGGGGGGGAGACCCAGTACTTC
D gene: NA; V gene: TRBV4-2; J gene: TRBJ2-5; clone size: NA; CDR3 protein: CASSQEIYSQETQYF; CDR3 DNA: TGTGCCAGCAGCCAAGAGATCTACAGCCAAGAGACCCAGTACTTC
D gene: TRBD2; V gene: TRBV2; J gene: TRBJ2-5; clone size: NA; CDR3 protein: CASADLRLAGGMETQYF; CDR3 DNA: TGTGCCAGCGCGGACCTCCGGCTCGCGGGAGGTATGGAGACCCAGTACTTC
D gene: NA; V gene: TRBV5-1; J gene: TRBJ1-1; clone size: NA; CDR3 protein: CASSSPGGTEAFF; CDR3 DNA: TGCGCCAGCAGCTCCCCGGGGGGCACTGAAGCTTTCTTT
D gene: NA; V gene: TRBV5-4; J gene: TRBJ1-2; clone size: NA; CDR3 protein: CASSLDQGRGYTF; CDR3 DNA: TGTGCCAGCAGCTTGGACCAGGGTCGGGGCTACACCTTC
D gene: NA; V gene: TRBV19; J gene: TRBJ2-7; clone size: NA; CDR3 protein: CASSISAGQDYEQYF; CDR3 DNA: TGTGCCAGTAGTATTTCAGCGGGACAGGACTACGAGCAGTACTTC
D gene: NA; V gene: TRBV7-9; J gene: TRBJ1-1; clone size: few; CDR3 protein: CASSLDRRHPKGTYGEAFF; CDR3 DNA: TGTGCCAGCAGCTTAGATCGGCGACACCCAAAGGGGACATACGGTGAAGCTTTCTTT
D gene: NA; V gene: TRBV6-1; J gene: TRBJ2-7; clone size: few; CDR3 protein: CASSEPTIYEQYF; CDR3 DNA: TGTGCCAGCAGTGAACCAACAATCTACGAGCAGTACTTC
D gene: TRBD1; V gene: TRBV25-1; J gene: TRBJ1-5; clone size: once; CDR3 protein: CASSESGTGVQPQHF; CDR3 DNA: TGTGCCAGCAGTGAGTCCGGGACAGGGGTTCAGCCCCAGCATTTT
D gene: NA; V gene: TRBV9; J gene: TRBJ2-2; clone size: NA; CDR3 protein: CASTLDNANTGELFF; CDR3 DNA: TGTGCCAGCACCCTGGACAATGCGAACACCGGGGAGCTGTTTTTT
D gene: TRBD1; V gene: TRBV28; J gene: TRBJ1-2; clone size: few; CDR3 protein: CASSSSGQGLYGYTF; CDR3 DNA: TGTGCCAGCAGTTCCTCGGGACAGGGCCTCTATGGCTACACCTTC
D gene: NA; V gene: TRBV30; J gene: TRBJ1-2; clone size: NA; CDR3 protein: CAWTPLGQRLGYTF; CDR3 DNA: TGTGCCTGGACACCCCTCGGTCAGCGCCTTGGGTACACCTTC
D gene: TRBD2; V gene: TRBV5-1; J gene: TRBJ2-4; clone size: once; CDR3 protein: CASSGTSGGSKNIQYF; CDR3 DNA: TGCGCCAGCAGCGGGACTAGCGGGGGCTCCAAAAACATTCAGTACTTC
D gene: TRBD1; V gene: TRBV4-1; J gene: TRBJ2-7; clone size: NA; CDR3 protein: CASSPGTGVHYEQYF; CDR3 DNA: TGCGCCAGCAGTCCCGGGACAGGGGTACACTACGAGCAGTACTTC
D gene: NA; V gene: TRBV10-3; J gene: TRBJ1-1; clone size: NA; CDR3 protein: CAIKEGPNTEAFF; CDR3 DNA: TGTGCCATCAAGGAGGGACCGAACACTGAAGCTTTCTTT
D gene: TRBD2; V gene: TRBV7-3; J gene: TRBJ2-7; clone size: NA; CDR3 protein: CASSLSGGGPREQYF; CDR3 DNA: TGTGCCAGCAGCTTAAGTGGCGGGGGTCCGAGAGAGCAGTACTTC
D gene: NA; V gene: TRBV4-1; J gene: TRBJ2-5; clone size: NA; CDR3 protein: CASSQDQGETQYF; CDR3 DNA: TGCGCCAGCAGCCAAGATCAGGGAGAGACCCAGTACTTC
D gene: TRBD1; V gene: TRBV14; J gene: TRBJ2-1; clone size: NA; CDR3 protein: CASSFRGSSYNEQFF; CDR3 DNA: TGTGCCAGCAGCTTCAGGGGGAGCTCCTACAATGAGCAGTTCTTC
D gene: NA; V gene: TRBV5-1; J gene: TRBJ2-7; clone size: NA; CDR3 protein: CASSSRDQEDEQYF; CDR3 DNA: TGCGCCAGCAGCTCCCGGGATCAAGAGGACGAGCAGTACTTC
D gene: NA; V gene: TRBV20-1; J gene: TRBJ1-2; clone size: NA; CDR3 protein: CSAGQGYGYTF; CDR3 DNA: TGCAGTGCCGGACAAGGGTATGGCTACACCTTC
D gene: TRBD1; V gene: TRBV5-6; J gene: TRBJ2-3; clone size: few; CDR3 protein: CASRPTGGGTDTQYF; CDR3 DNA: TGTGCCAGCAGGCCTACAGGGGGCGGCACAGATACGCAGTATTTT
D gene: NA; V gene: TRBV27; J gene: TRBJ1-1; clone size: NA; CDR3 protein: CASSLSGGRTEAFF; CDR3 DNA: TGTGCCAGCAGTTTATCGGGGGGTCGGACTGAAGCTTTCTTT
D gene: NA; V gene: TRBV18; J gene: TRBJ1-4; clone size: NA; CDR3 protein: CASSPGWREKLFF; CDR3 DNA: TGTGCCAGCTCACCGGGCTGGAGGGAAAAACTGTTTTTT
D gene: TRBD2; V gene: TRBV7-2; J gene: TRBJ2-1; clone size: NA; CDR3 protein: CASSSGLAGGGEQFF; CDR3 DNA: TGTGCCAGCAGCTCCGGACTAGCGGGGGGGGGTGAGCAGTTCTTC
D gene: NA; V gene: TRBV4-1; J gene: TRBJ1-2; clone size: NA; CDR3 protein: CASSQDAIRGYTF; CDR3 DNA: TGCGCCAGCAGCCAAGATGCTATTCGTGGCTACACCTTC
D gene: TRBD2; V gene: TRBV11-2; J gene: TRBJ2-7; clone size: NA; CDR3 protein: CASSKAGDGTYEQYF; CDR3 DNA: TGTGCCAGCAGCAAAGCGGGAGACGGGACCTACGAGCAGTACTTC
D gene: NA; V gene: TRBV5-1; J gene: TRBJ2-1; clone size: NA; CDR3 protein: CASSLRTGRYNEQFF; CDR3 DNA: TGCGCCAGCAGCCTCCGTACAGGGAGATACAATGAGCAGTTCTTC
D gene: TRBD1; V gene: TRBV6-5; J gene: TRBJ2-7; clone size: NA; CDR3 protein: CASSSGQGRSYEQYF; CDR3 DNA: TGTGCCAGCAGTTCGGGACAGGGGAGGTCCTACGAGCAGTACTTC
D gene: TRBD2; V gene: TRBV11-3; J gene: TRBJ2-1; clone size: NA; CDR3 protein: CASSLHSGSSYNEQFF; CDR3 DNA: TGTGCCAGCAGCCTTCATAGCGGGAGCTCCTACAATGAGCAGTTCTTC
D gene: TRBD1; V gene: TRBV19; J gene: TRBJ1-1; clone size: NA; CDR3 protein: CASSPRQGLGNTEAFF; CDR3 DNA: TGTGCCAGTAGTCCGAGACAGGGCCTGGGGAACACTGAAGCTTTCTTT
D gene: NA; V gene: TRBV25-1; J gene: TRBJ1-1; clone size: NA; CDR3 protein: CASSTKRGIVDFF; CDR3 DNA: TGTGCCAGCAGTACTAAGCGGGGAATAGTGGATTTCTTT
D gene: NA; V gene: TRBV25-1; J gene: TRBJ2-1; clone size: NA; CDR3 protein: CASSEMIRGRHEQFF; CDR3 DNA: TGTGCCAGCAGTGAAATGATAAGGGGTAGGCATGAGCAGTTCTTC